This T cell receptor beta chain originates from a study of regulatory T cells in long-lasting Graves disease. Relying on iRepertoire HTBI primers and Arm-PCR of CDR3 regions, the team built TCR beta libraries. Methods used by the authors: Samples revealed approximately 60 TRBV and 14 TRBJ segments. Each CDR3 protein gets one entry after TCRdb re-called the multiplex PCR reads with MiXCR. The authors' filters were not applied to this entry. The table has 400,000 to 500,000 distinct CDR3 sequences, less than 25% seen once. Whole-study findings and limits: Graves' patients with persistent disease showed TCR diversity lower than patients newly diagnosed.

Described time point: persistent/refractory GD, antithyroid drugs over 5 years with positive TRAb. From RNA extracted from PBMCs, the TCR library was made. Graves' disease diagnosis followed American Thyroid Association guidelines. This clonotype was observed a few times. Its target is not known. The CDR3 consists of 15 residues. Germline V lookup: CDR1 SGHTS, CDR2 YDEGEE. Trimming took off 4 bases at V and 2 bases at J, with 16 bases between the two ends. This sequence was found in a female donor with Graves disease. Specimen: peripheral blood mononuclear cells (PBMCs), collected when the disease was refractory, from a patient treated with antithyroid drugs. This chain uses TRBV5-8 with TRBJ2-7; maybe TRBD2 (5 bases). The CDR3 region is CASSLQGGRAYEQYF. The DNA of the CDR3 is TGTGCCAGCAGCCTACAAGGAGGACGGGCCTACGAGCAGTACTTC.